These T cell receptor beta chains were read from a single sample in a study of cytomegalovirus exposure and HLA in healthy donors. Clones were read by immunoSEQ multiplex PCR, and TCRdb kept only the in-frame ones, dropping some. The table has around 150,000 clones, around four fifths seen once. The sequencing sample was made of PBMCs. Receptor source: a man in his forties in good health and CMV-seronegative. Both conserved end residues are part of each CDR3. A D gene is named only where the DNA matches it firmly. For some rows the clone size is stated as once, few or many, or as a class when expanded; others skip it.

d_gene: TRBD2
abundance: -
v_gene: TRBV11-1
j_gene: TRBJ2-7
CDR3nt: TGTGCCAGCAGCTATAGCGGGCCTACCTACGAGCAGTACTTC
CDR3aa: CASSYSGPTYEQYF

d_gene: TRBD1
abundance: -
v_gene: TRBV28
j_gene: TRBJ2-7
CDR3nt: TGTGCCATCGGAGGACAGGGCGGCGAGCAGTACTTC
CDR3aa: CAIGGQGGEQYF

d_gene: TRBD1
abundance: -
v_gene: TRBV19
j_gene: TRBJ1-5
CDR3nt: TGTGCCAGTGGCGGACAGGAGACTGATAGCAATCAGCCCCAGCATTTT
CDR3aa: CASGGQETDSNQPQHF

d_gene: TRBD2
abundance: -
v_gene: TRBV27
j_gene: TRBJ2-5
CDR3nt: TGTGCCAGCAGTTTCCGTTCGCTAGCGGGGGGGCGGGCGGAGACCCAGTACTTC
CDR3aa: CASSFRSLAGGRAETQYF

d_gene: TRBD1
abundance: -
v_gene: TRBV7-2
j_gene: TRBJ2-7
CDR3nt: TGTGCCAGCAGTTACGGACAGGGGGGTTTCTACGAGCAGTACTTC
CDR3aa: CASSYGQGGFYEQYF

d_gene: -
abundance: few
v_gene: TRBV6-1
j_gene: TRBJ2-1
CDR3nt: TGTGCCAGCAGCTTCGGGGAAAGTATAGGGCAGTTCTTC
CDR3aa: CASSFGESIGQFF

d_gene: -
abundance: -
v_gene: TRBV11-2
j_gene: TRBJ1-4
CDR3nt: TGTGCCAGCAGCTTAGATCGGGGTGAAAAACTGTTTTTT
CDR3aa: CASSLDRGEKLFF

d_gene: -
abundance: -
v_gene: TRBV5-6
j_gene: TRBJ2-1
CDR3nt: TGTGCCAGCAGCTTACCAGGGGGAGGCTCCTACAATGAGCAGTTCTTC
CDR3aa: CASSLPGGGSYNEQFF

d_gene: TRBD1
abundance: -
v_gene: TRBV5-6
j_gene: TRBJ1-5
CDR3nt: TGTGCCAGCAGCTTGGTGGCAGGGGGAAATCAGCCCCAGCATTTT
CDR3aa: CASSLVAGGNQPQHF

d_gene: TRBD2
abundance: -
v_gene: TRBV5-1
j_gene: TRBJ2-1
CDR3nt: TGCGCCAGCAGCTTGGGGGAGGTAGCGGGAAGAAATGAGCAGTTCTTC
CDR3aa: CASSLGEVAGRNEQFF

d_gene: TRBD1
abundance: -
v_gene: TRBV28
j_gene: TRBJ1-3
CDR3nt: TGTGCCAGCAGTTCTACAGGGGGCTCTGGAAACACCATATATTTT
CDR3aa: CASSSTGGSGNTIYF

d_gene: -
abundance: -
v_gene: TRBV9
j_gene: TRBJ2-1
CDR3nt: TGTGCCAGCAGCGATGGTAAGGAGGGCCACGGTGAGCAGTTCTTC
CDR3aa: CASSDGKEGHGEQFF

d_gene: -
abundance: -
v_gene: TRBV7-3
j_gene: TRBJ2-1
CDR3nt: TGTGCCAGCAGCCCACAGGGGGGGCGGGGGGGAAGGAATGAGCAGTTCTTC
CDR3aa: CASSPQGGRGGRNEQFF

d_gene: -
abundance: -
v_gene: TRBV6-1
j_gene: TRBJ1-2
CDR3nt: TGTGCCACCCGGGCGGGGCATGGCTACACCTTC
CDR3aa: CATRAGHGYTF

d_gene: TRBD2
abundance: -
v_gene: TRBV7-2
j_gene: TRBJ2-7
CDR3nt: TGTGCCAGCAGCGAAATTACCGGGACTAGCGGCTACGAGCAGTACTTC
CDR3aa: CASSEITGTSGYEQYF